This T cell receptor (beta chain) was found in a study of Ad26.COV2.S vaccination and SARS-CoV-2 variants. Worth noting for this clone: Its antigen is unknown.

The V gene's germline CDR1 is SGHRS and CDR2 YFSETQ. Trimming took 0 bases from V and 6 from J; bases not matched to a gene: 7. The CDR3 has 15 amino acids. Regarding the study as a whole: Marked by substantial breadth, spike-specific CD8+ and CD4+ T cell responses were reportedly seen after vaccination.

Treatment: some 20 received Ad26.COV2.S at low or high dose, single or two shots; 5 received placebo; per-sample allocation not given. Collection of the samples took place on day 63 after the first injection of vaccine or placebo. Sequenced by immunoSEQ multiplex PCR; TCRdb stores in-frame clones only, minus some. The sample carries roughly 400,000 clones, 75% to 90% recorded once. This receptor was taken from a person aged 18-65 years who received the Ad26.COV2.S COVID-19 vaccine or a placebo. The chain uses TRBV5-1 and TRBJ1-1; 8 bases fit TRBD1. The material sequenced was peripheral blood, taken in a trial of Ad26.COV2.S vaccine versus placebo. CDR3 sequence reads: CASSLGQGRRPEAFF. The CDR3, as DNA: TGCGCCAGCAGCTTGGGACAGGGGAGGAGGCCTGAAGCTTTCTTT.